One sample yielded the 5 T cell receptor beta chains listed below, sequenced in a study of cytomegalovirus exposure and HLA in healthy donors. 60 Vbeta and 13 Jbeta primers were used in PCR. Sequencing was performed with immunoSEQ multiplex PCR; in TCRdb, only in-frame clones are kept and a portion is missing. The sample shows roughly 130,000 clones, 80% of them seen only once. Sequenced material: PBMCs. The source is a man in his forties in good health and CMV-seronegative.

A single count supports this clone. The V and J genes are TRBV19 and TRBJ2-3; maybe TRBD2 (6 bases). With 5 bases removed from V and 1 base from J, the gap between germline ends came to 16 bases. Germline loops: CDR1 LNHDA, CDR2 SQIVND (reference sequence). CDR3 length: 16 residues. The CDR3 here is CASSPMGGGGTDTQYF. CDR3 in DNA: TGTGCCAGTAGTCCTATGGGGGGTGGGGGCACAGATACGCAGTATTTT.

The CDR3 reads CASSFWGLSYEQYF. In nucleotides, the CDR3 is TGTGCCAGCAGCTTTTGGGGACTCTCCTACGAGCAGTACTTC. V and J are TRBV5-6 and TRBJ2-7, with D perhaps matching TRBD2 (6 bases). Germline lookup yields CDR1 SGHDT and CDR2 YYEEEE. V lost 2 bases to trimming and J lost 0 bases, with 9 bases between them. This CDR3 has 14 residues.

The chain combines TRBV11-2 with TRBJ1-4; TRBD1 aligns across 7 bases. Germline-derived CDR1 and CDR2 are SGHAT and FQNNGV. The CDR3 runs to 14 residues. The trim removed 6 bases at V and 3 bases at J, leaving 4 bases unmatched. The CDR3 reads CASSPRGANEKLFF. In nucleotides, the CDR3 is TGTGCCAGCAGTCCCAGGGGGGCTAATGAAAAACTGTTTTTT.

V and J are TRBV5-4 and TRBJ2-6, with D maybe TRBD1 (6 bases). The CDR3 length is 17 residues. Trimming pared 0 bases from V and 0 bases from J, leaving 10 bases between. CDR1 is SGHNT and CDR2 is YYREEE in the germline V gene (reference sequence). The CDR3 DNA reads as TGTGCCAGCAGCTTGGCCGGACAGAGCTCTGGGGCCAACGTCCTGACTTTC. As protein: CASSLAGQSSGANVLTF. The full variable domain, rest sourced from reference TRBV5-4 and TRBJ2-6, is ETGVTQSPTHLIKTRGQQVTLRCSSQSGHNTVSWYQQALGQGPQFIFQYYREEENGRGNFPPRFSGLQFPNYSSELNVNALELDDSALYLCASSLAGQSSGANVLTFGAGSRLTVL.

The V gene is TRBV7-9, the J gene TRBJ1-2; 9 nucleotides line up with TRBD1. The CDR3 has 16 residues. J was trimmed by 0 bases and V by 5 bases; bases with no gene match: 7. Germline CDR1 SEHNR, CDR2 FQNEAQ (reference sequence). In nucleotides, the CDR3 is TGTGCCAGCAGCCCCCGACAGGGGGGGGCTAACTATGGCTACACCTTC. Its translation: CASSPRQGGANYGYTF.